This T cell receptor (beta chain) derives from a study of glioma-infiltrating T cells. Amplification of TCR alpha and beta CDR3 regions from RNA used iRepertoire nested multiplex PCR. TCRdb itself ran the multiplex PCR reads through MiXCR, one entry per CDR3 protein. The table shows around 120,000 distinct CDR3 sequences, with approximately 24% occurring only once. This clonotype was found many times. Germline loops: CDR1 MNHEY, CDR2 SMNVEV (reference sequence). V trimming: 4 bases; J trimming: 2 bases; junction bases outside the gene matches: 8. This CDR3 comprises 16 residues. Input material: glioma tissue, nonneoplastic brain tissue, or PBMCs (not recorded which). The chain links TRBV27 to TRBJ1-5; TRBD1 matches at 7 bases. The receptor comes from a human donor with low-grade glioma or glioblastoma, undergoing nonglioma brain surgery, or in good health (not recorded which). CDR3 in DNA: TGTGCCAGCAGTTCCGACCGACAGGGAGGCAATCAGCCCCAGCATTTT. Its translation: CASSSDRQGGNQPQHF.